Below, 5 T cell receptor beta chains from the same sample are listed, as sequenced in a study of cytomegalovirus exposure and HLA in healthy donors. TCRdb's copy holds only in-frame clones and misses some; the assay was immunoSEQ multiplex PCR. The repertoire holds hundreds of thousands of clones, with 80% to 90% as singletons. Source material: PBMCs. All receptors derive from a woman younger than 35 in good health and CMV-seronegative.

CDR3 sequence: CASSPTGLTQYF. CDR3 bases: TGTGCCAGCAGCCCGACAGGGCTAACGCAGTATTTT. V gene TRBV7-7 combines with J gene TRBJ2-3; 7 bases line up with TRBD1. Germline V gene lookup returns CDR1 SSHAT and CDR2 FNYEAQ (reference sequence). Trimming at V came to 5 bases and at J to 9 bases, leaving 5 bases not matched to a gene. This CDR3 comprises 12 residues.

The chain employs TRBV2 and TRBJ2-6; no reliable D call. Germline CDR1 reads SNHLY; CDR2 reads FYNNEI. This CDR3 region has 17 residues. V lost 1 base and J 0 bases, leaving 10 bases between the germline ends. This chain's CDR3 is CASSEGHSYSGANVLTF. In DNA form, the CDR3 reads TGTGCCAGCAGTGAAGGACATTCGTACTCTGGGGCCAACGTCCTGACTTTC. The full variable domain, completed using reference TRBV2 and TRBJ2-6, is EPEVTQTPSHQVTQMGQEVILRCVPISNHLYFYWYRQILGQKVEFLVSFYNNEISEKSEIFDDQFSVERPDGSNFTLKIRSTKLEDSAMYFCASSEGHSYSGANVLTFGAGSRLTVL.

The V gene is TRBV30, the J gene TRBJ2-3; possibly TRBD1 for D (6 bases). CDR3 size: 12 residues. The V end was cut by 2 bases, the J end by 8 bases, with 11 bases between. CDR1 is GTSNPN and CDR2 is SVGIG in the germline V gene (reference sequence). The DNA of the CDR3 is TGTGCCTGGAGTCCTTTCAGGGGTACGCAGTATTTT. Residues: CAWSPFRGTQYF.

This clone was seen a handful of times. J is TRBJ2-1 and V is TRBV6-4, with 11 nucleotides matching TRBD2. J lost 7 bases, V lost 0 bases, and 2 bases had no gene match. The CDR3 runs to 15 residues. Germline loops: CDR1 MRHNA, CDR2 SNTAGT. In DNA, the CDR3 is TGTGCCAGCAGTGACTCGACTAGCGGGGCAAATGAGCAGTTCTTC. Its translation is CASSDSTSGANEQFF.

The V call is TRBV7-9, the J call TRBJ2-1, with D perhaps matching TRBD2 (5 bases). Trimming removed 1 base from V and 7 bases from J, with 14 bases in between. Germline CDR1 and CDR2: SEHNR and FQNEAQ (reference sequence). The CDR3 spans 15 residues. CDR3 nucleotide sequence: TGTGCCAGCAGCTTAGGATGGACTGTCTTGAATGAGCAGTTCTTC. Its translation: CASSLGWTVLNEQFF.